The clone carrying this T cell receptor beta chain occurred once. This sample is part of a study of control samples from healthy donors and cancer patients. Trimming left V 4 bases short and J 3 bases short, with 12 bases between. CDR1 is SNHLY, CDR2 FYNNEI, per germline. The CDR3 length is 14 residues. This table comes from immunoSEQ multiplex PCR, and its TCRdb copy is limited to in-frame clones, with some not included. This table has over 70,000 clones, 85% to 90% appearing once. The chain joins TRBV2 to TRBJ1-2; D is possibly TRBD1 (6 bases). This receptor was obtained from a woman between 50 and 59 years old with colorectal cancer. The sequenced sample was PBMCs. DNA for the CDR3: TGTGCCAGCAGTGTACAGGGCGACTACTATGGCTACACCTTC. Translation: CASSVQGDYYGYTF.